The text below deals with one T cell receptor beta chain. What it binds is unknown. This sample stems from a study of Ad26.COV2.S vaccination and SARS-CoV-2 variants. Study context: Donor participated within the Ad26.COV2.S arm of the COV1001 trial.

Trimming stripped 0 bases from V and 6 bases from J, with 12 bases between. Germline values: CDR1 SGHDN, CDR2 FVKESK. This CDR3 is built from 14 residues. Sequencing was performed with immunoSEQ multiplex PCR; in TCRdb, only in-frame clones are kept and a portion is missing. This table has about 440,000 clones, about 90% appearing once. Stated treatment: roughly 18 received Ad26.COV2.S at low or high dose, single or two shots; 5 received placebo; per-sample allocation not given. Repertoires come from day 63 after the first vaccine or placebo injection. In Boston, an adult donor aged 18-55 years took part. Regarding the study as a whole: Reports say spike-specific CD8+ and CD4+ T cell responses covered substantial breadth after vaccination.

The source is a person aged 18-60 years who received the Ad26.COV2.S COVID-19 vaccine or a placebo. The gene calls are TRBV14 and TRBJ2-7, with D unclear. The specimen comprised peripheral blood, sampled in a trial of Ad26.COV2.S vaccine versus placebo. The DNA of the CDR3 is TGTGCCAGCAGCCAAGACTGGGGTTCTGGCGAGCAGTACTTC. It encodes CASSQDWGSGEQYF.